The entry below gives a single T cell receptor (beta chain) sequence along with its context. The CDR3 spans 13 residues. Researchers ran the PCR with 60 Vbeta and 13 Jbeta primers. The assay was immunoSEQ multiplex PCR, and TCRdb's table has in-frame clones only and misses some. Of 85,000 to 100,000 clones listed, around 64% are singletons. The record originates from a study of cytomegalovirus exposure and HLA in healthy donors. Sample: PBMCs. The chain is built from TRBV21-1 and TRBJ2-1; the DNA was not compared with TRBD2, the D call given in the table. TRBV21-1 is an annotated pseudogene. The clonotype originates from a man aged 55-75 years in good health and CMV-seronegative. CDR3 sequence: CASSKMVDCEQFF. CDR3 bases: TGTGCCAGCAGCAAGATGGTTGACTGTGAGCAGTTCTTC.